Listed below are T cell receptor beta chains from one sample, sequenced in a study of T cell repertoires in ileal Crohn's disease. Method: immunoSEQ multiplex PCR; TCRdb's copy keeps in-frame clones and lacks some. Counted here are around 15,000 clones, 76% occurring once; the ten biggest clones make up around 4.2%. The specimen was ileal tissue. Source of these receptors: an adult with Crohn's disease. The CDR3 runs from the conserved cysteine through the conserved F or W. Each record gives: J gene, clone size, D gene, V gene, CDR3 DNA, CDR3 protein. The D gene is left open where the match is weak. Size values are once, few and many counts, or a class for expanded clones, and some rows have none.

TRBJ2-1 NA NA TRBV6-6 TGTGCCAGCAGTTACTCGACGGCCTACAATGAGCAGTTCTTC CASSYSTAYNEQFF
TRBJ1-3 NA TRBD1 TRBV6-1 TGTGCCAGCATCAGGGGGTTCGGTGGAAACACCATATATTTT CASIRGFGGNTIYF
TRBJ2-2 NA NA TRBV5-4 TGTGCCAGCAGCCCCACAACCTACACCGGGGAGCTGTTTTTT CASSPTTYTGELFF
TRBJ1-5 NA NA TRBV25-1 TGTGCCAGCAGTCCGGGTCTTAGCAATCAGCCCCAGCATTTT CASSPGLSNQPQHF
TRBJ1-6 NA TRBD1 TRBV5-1 TGCGCCAGCAGATACACTCAGGGGGGGAATTCACCCCTCCACTTT CASRYTQGGNSPLHF
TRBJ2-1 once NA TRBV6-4 TGTGCCAGCAGGAGCTCCTACAATGAGCAGTTCTTC CASRSSYNEQFF
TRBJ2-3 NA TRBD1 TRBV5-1 TGCGCCAGCAGCCCGGGACAGGGAGGTAGAGATACGCAGTATTTT CASSPGQGGRDTQYF
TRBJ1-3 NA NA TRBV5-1 TGCGCCAGCAGTCGGGACGGACCGTACTCTGGAAACACCATATATTTT CASSRDGPYSGNTIYF
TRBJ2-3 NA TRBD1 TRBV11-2 TGTGCCAGCAGCTTACGCATAGGACAGGGGGCGTCGGATACGCAGTATTTT CASSLRIGQGASDTQYF
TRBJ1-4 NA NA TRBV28 TGTGCCAGCATCCCCGGGGGGTACCCTAATGAAAAACTGTTTTTT CASIPGGYPNEKLFF
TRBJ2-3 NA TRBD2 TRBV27 TGTGCCAGCAGTTTGGTCGGGGGGGCCACAGATACGCAGTATTTT CASSLVGGATDTQYF
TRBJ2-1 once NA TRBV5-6 TGTGCCAGCAGCCCTTCGAGGGAGATATACAATGAGCAGTTCTTC CASSPSREIYNEQFF
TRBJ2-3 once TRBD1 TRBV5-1 TGCGCCAGCAGCCCGGACAGGGGATTGGGTACGCAGTATTTT CASSPDRGLGTQYF
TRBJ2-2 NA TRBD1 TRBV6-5 TGTGCCAGCAGCCAGGGACAGGGGATGGCCGGGGAGCTGTTTTTT CASSQGQGMAGELFF
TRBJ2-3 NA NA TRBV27 TGTGCCAGCAGGAGGTTAGGGGGGGGGACAGATACGCAGTATTTT CASRRLGGGTDTQYF
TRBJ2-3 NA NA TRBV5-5 TGTGCCAGCAGCTTGTTGGGTGGGACTAGCACAGATACGCAGTATTTT CASSLLGGTSTDTQYF
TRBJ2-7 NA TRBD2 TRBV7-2 TGTGCCAGCAGCTTAGCTGGCGGGAGGGCCTCTAGGGAGCAGTACTTC CASSLAGGRASREQYF
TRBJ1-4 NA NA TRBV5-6 TGTGCCAGCAGCTTGGATAGGGGACCAGGTGAAAAACTGTTTTTT CASSLDRGPGEKLFF
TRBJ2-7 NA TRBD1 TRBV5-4 TGTGCCAGCAGCCAAGGACAGGGGGGCTACGAGCAGTACTTC CASSQGQGGYEQYF
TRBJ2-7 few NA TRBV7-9 TGTGCCAGCAGCTTGGGGGCTCGAACCTACGAGCAGTACTTC CASSLGARTYEQYF
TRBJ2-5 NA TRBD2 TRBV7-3 TGTGCCAGCAGCTTAGTTGAGCGGGGGCTTGGACAGTTCCAAGAGACCCAGTACTTC CASSLVERGLGQFQETQYF
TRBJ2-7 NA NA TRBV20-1 TGCAGTGCTATTGATGGCTACGAGCAGTACTTC CSAIDGYEQYF
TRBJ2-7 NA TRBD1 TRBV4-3 TGCGCCAGCAGCCAAGCCGGACAGGGTCGCCTCCACGAGCAGTACTTC CASSQAGQGRLHEQYF
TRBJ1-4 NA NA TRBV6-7 TGTGCCAGCAATAAAACGGGAAGGGGGAATTGTTTT CASNKTGRGNCF
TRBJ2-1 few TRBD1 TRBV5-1 TGCGCCAGCAGCCCCAGATTACGACAGGGTCTAAACAATGAGCAGTTCTTC CASSPRLRQGLNNEQFF
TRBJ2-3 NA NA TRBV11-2 TGTGCCAGCAGCCGAGAGGTGTCCTGGGCAGATACGCAGTATTTT CASSREVSWADTQYF
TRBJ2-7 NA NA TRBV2 TGTGCCAGCAGTGAGTGGGGGGAACAGTACTTC CASSEWGEQYF
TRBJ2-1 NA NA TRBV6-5 TGTGCCAGCAGTTACTCGTTCGAATACAATGAGCAGTTCTTC CASSYSFEYNEQFF
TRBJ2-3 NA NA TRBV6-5 TGTGCCAGCAGTTGCCGGAGGGGGGGCTCAGATACGCAGTATTTT CASSCRRGGSDTQYF
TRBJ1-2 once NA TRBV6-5 TGTGCCAGCAGTTACTCCAGGGAGGGGAATGGCTACACCTTC CASSYSREGNGYTF
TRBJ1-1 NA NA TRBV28 TGTGCCAGCAGTTTATTTCCGATGAACACTGAAGCTTTCTTT CASSLFPMNTEAFF
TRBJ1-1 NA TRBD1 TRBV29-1 TGCAGCGTCGACAGGGGTAGGGACACTGAAGCTTTCTTT CSVDRGRDTEAFF
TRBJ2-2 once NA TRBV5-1 TGCGCCAGCAGCCCCGACCGGGGGACCGGGGAGCTGTTTTTT CASSPDRGTGELFF
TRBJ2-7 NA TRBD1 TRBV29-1 TGCAGCGGACAGGGACCCTCCTACGAGCAGTACTTC CSGQGPSYEQYF
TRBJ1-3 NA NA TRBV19 TGTGCCAGTAGTGTGGGGACCAGCTCTGGAAACACCATATATTTT CASSVGTSSGNTIYF
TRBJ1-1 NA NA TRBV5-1 TGCGCCAGCAGCCTCACCGGATCGACGAACACTGAAGCTTTCTTT CASSLTGSTNTEAFF
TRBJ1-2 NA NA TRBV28 TGTGCCAGCAATTTCCCCCAAGGAGCTCCAGGCTACACCTTC CASNFPQGAPGYTF